One and the same sample provided the 25 T cell receptor beta chains below, sequenced in a study of molecular identifiers for immune sequencing clone quantification. TCRdb recomputed calls from the PCR reads with MiXCR, one row per CDR3 protein. Here the sample spans roughly 93,000 distinct CDR3 sequences, roughly 23% being singletons. Sequenced input: naive CD8+ T cells from blood, with Jurkat cell RNA spiked in. Sample subset: FACS-sorted CD8+CD4-CCR7+CD45RA+ naive T cells. The receptors here all came from a human donor in good health. Some libraries in this study had Jurkat cell RNA spiked in.

This clonotype was picked up a small number of times. V and J are TRBV20-1 and TRBJ2-1, with D unclear. Germline V gene lookup returns CDR1 DFQATT and CDR2 SNEGSKA (reference sequence). Trimming stripped 7 bases from V and 0 bases from J, with 13 bases between. The CDR3 covers 14 residues. The CDR3 sequence is CSVLDQSSYNEQFF. DNA of the CDR3: TGCAGTGTCCTGGACCAAAGCTCCTACAATGAGCAGTTCTTC.

About this clonotype itself: Just one base apart from a much larger clone, this may be a read error. This rearrangement joins TRBV20-1 to TRBJ2-1, with 10 bases identical to TRBD2. The V gene's germline CDR1 is DFQATT and CDR2 SNEGSKA (reference sequence). This CDR3 comprises 17 residues. Trimming removed 1 base from V and 4 bases from J; junction bases left unmatched: 10. This chain's CDR3 is CSARVPDLAGDYNEQFF. The CDR3 region has the DNA TGCAGTGCTAGAGTCCCCGATCTAGCGGGGGATTACAATGAGCAGTTCTTC.

A word on this clonotype: This may arise from a read error, as a much more abundant clone is one base away. This chain joins TRBV7-9 and TRBJ2-1; D not resolved. This CDR3 has 15 residues. The germline V gene has CDR1 SEHNR and CDR2 FQNEAQ (reference sequence). The CDR3: CASSLPPRIGNGQFF. The CDR3 DNA sequence: TGTGCCAGCAGTTTACCCCCCCGGATCGGTAATGGGCAGTTCTTC. Filled out from reference TRBV7-9 and TRBJ2-1, the complete variable domain reads DTGVSQNPRHKITKRGQNVTFRCDPISEHNRLYWYRQTLGQGPEFLTYFQNEAQLEKSRLLSDRFSAERPKGSFSTLEIQRTEQGDSAMYLCASSLPPRIGNGQFFGPGTRLTVL.

The chain recombines TRBV28 with TRBJ1-5; TRBD1 might be the D (6 bases). V was cut by 6 bases and J by 0 bases, with 12 bases left in between. Germline lookup yields CDR1 MDHEN and CDR2 SYDVKM. The CDR3 length is 15 residues. This CDR3 is CASRGTGISNQPQHF. The CDR3 nucleotides are TGTGCCAGCAGGGGTACAGGGATTAGCAATCAGCCCCAGCATTTT. The complete variable domain, with remaining parts taken from reference TRBV28 and TRBJ1-5, reads DVKVTQSSRYLVKRTGEKVFLECVQDMDHENMFWYRQDPGLGLRLIYFSYDVKMKEKGDIPEGYSVSREKKERFSLILESASTNQTSMYLCASRGTGISNQPQHFGDGTRLSIL.

This clonotype was detected only once. This may be a read error: a much more frequent sequence differs by one nucleotide. This sequence joins TRBV19 and TRBJ2-7; 7 nucleotides agree with TRBD1. The CDR3 has 13 amino acids. The germline gives CDR1 LNHDA, CDR2 SQIVND (reference sequence). Here the CDR3 reads CVSSGQDFYEQYF. The DNA of the CDR3 is TGTGTCAGTAGTGGACAGGATTTCTACGAGCAGTACTTC.

This clonotype has more than one count but fewer than ten. The chain employs TRBV24-1 and TRBJ2-2, with unresolved D. This CDR3 spans 14 amino acids. The V gene lost 4 bases and the J gene lost 0 bases, with 5 bases spanning the gap. The V gene's germline CDR1 is KGHDR and CDR2 SFDVKD. CDR3 sequence (DNA): TGTGCCACCAGTGACACTACGAACACCGGGGAGCTGTTTTTT. Translation: CATSDTTNTGELFF.

This clonotype was found many times. The genes are TRBV2 and TRBJ2-7; D is unresolved. Trimming took 4 bases from V and 2 from J, leaving 12 bases between them. This CDR3 is 14 amino acids long. The V gene's germline CDR1 is SNHLY and CDR2 FYNNEI. This CDR3 is CASSARNYPYEQYF. DNA for the CDR3: TGTGCCAGCAGTGCCCGTAACTACCCCTACGAGCAGTACTTC.

This clonotype was recorded at least ten times. This sequence joins TRBV7-2 and TRBJ2-7; 9 bases line up with TRBD2. The CDR3 has 15 amino acids. V lost 3 bases, J lost 2 bases, and 5 bases stayed unmatched. From germline, CDR1 is SGHTA and CDR2 FQGNSA. In nucleotides, the CDR3 is TGTGCCAGCAGCTTGGCTCTAGCGGGACCCTACGAGCAGTACTTC. It specifies CASSLALAGPYEQYF.

This clonotype was seen more than once but under ten times. The rearrangement joins TRBV4-1 to TRBJ2-7; no reliable D call. Trimming cost V 1 base and J 2 bases, with 12 bases left between them. From germline, CDR1 is MGHRA and CDR2 YSYEKL. This CDR3 is 15 amino acids long. CDR3 region: CASSQVSEVPYEQYF. The CDR3, as DNA: TGCGCCAGCAGCCAAGTATCCGAGGTACCCTACGAGCAGTACTTC.

Comment on this clonotype: One junction end does not reproduce the germline sequence, and a read error may be involved. The chain is built from TRBV9 and TRBJ1-6; the D is unclear. This CDR3 has 14 amino acids. The V gene's germline CDR1 is SGDLS and CDR2 YYNGEE. CDR3: CASSTDGFSSHLHF. CDR3 bases: TGTGCCAGCAGCACGGACGGGTTTAGTTCACACCTCCACTTT.

There are a few counts of this clonotype. The rearrangement joins TRBV12-3 or TRBV12-4 to TRBJ1-1; 7 bases fit TRBD1. The CDR3 consists of 15 residues. Losses at the gene ends were 4 bases for V and 0 bases for J; bases not matched to a gene: 5. CDR3 bases: TGTGCCAGCAGTTCCCGGGACAGCTTGAACACTGAAGCTTTCTTT. This encodes CASSSRDSLNTEAFF.

Comments on this clonotype: A much larger clonotype is one base distant, so this may be a read error. The J gene is TRBJ1-1, the V gene TRBV7-2; D uncertain. Germline values: CDR1 SGHTA, CDR2 FQGNSA. The CDR3 is 11 residues long. This CDR3 reads CAGSLMAEAFF. The CDR3 DNA reads TGTGCCGGCAGCTTAATGGCTGAAGCTTTCTTT.

This clonotype was seen a handful of times. This chain connects TRBV27 to TRBJ2-7; D gene unclear. V lost 4 bases to trimming and J lost 3 bases, with 16 bases between them. Germline V gene data show CDR1 as MNHEY and CDR2 as SMNVEV (reference sequence). This CDR3 region has 15 residues. The CDR3 sequence: CASSSRLGQNYEQYF. CDR3 in DNA: TGTGCCAGCAGTTCGCGTCTAGGGCAGAACTACGAGCAGTACTTC.

The chain combines TRBV4-3 with TRBJ1-1; D gene ambiguous. Trimming removed 0 bases at V and 6 bases at J, with 23 bases between. This CDR3 contains 18 residues. CDR1 and CDR2 (germline): LGHNA, YSLEER. The CDR3 DNA is TGCGCCAGCAGCCAAGATTTGCTCCCCGGCGCAGGTGGGCCTGAAGCTTTCTTT. Translating gives CASSQDLLPGAGGPEAFF.

This clonotype was picked up a small number of times. This chain connects TRBV30 to TRBJ1-5; perhaps TRBD1 as D (6 bases). Germline-derived CDR1 and CDR2 are GTSNPN and SVGIG (reference sequence). The length of the CDR3 is 14 residues. The V and J ends lost 0 bases and 12 bases respectively, with 18 bases between them. Here the CDR3 reads CAWSVRDKPWSQHF. The CDR3 DNA reads TGTGCCTGGAGTGTACGGGACAAGCCATGGAGCCAGCATTTT.

The J gene is TRBJ1-4, the V gene TRBV4-1; D unresolved. The CDR3 is 13 amino acids. V lost 4 bases to trimming and J lost 5 bases, with 8 bases between them. The germline CDR1 and CDR2 sequences are MGHRA and YSYEKL. CDR3 bases: TGCGCCAGCAGCCCTTGGTCAAATGAAAAACTGTTTTTT. This sequence encodes CASSPWSNEKLFF.

Remarks on this clonotype: This clone may be a read error of a much larger clone one base away. The gene calls are TRBV5-4 and TRBJ1-1, with unresolved D. The germline V gene encodes CDR1 SGHNT and CDR2 YYREEE (reference sequence). V dropped 4 bases and J dropped 9 bases, with 16 bases sitting between them. The CDR3 is 13 amino acids. CDR3 in DNA: TGTGCCAGCAGCGAAGCCAATTGGGCTAAAGCTTTCTTT. Protein product: CASSEANWAKAFF.

This clonotype has a handful of counts. This chain connects TRBV9 to TRBJ2-1; D possibly corresponds to TRBD2 (7 bases). Per the germline V gene, CDR1 is SGDLS and CDR2 is YYNGEE. V was trimmed by 0 bases and J by 7 bases, leaving 11 bases between them. This CDR3 has 14 residues. CDR3 loop: CASSVGGGENEQFF. The CDR3 nucleotides are TGTGCCAGCAGCGTAGGCGGGGGCGAAAATGAGCAGTTCTTC.

V gene TRBV7-9 combines with J gene TRBJ2-5; D gene ambiguous. V lost 4 bases, J lost 4 bases, and 4 bases lay in between. CDR3 length equals 11 residues. Germline V gene lookup returns CDR1 SEHNR and CDR2 FQNEAQ (reference sequence). The CDR3 nucleotides read TGTGCCAGCAGCTCCCCAGAGACCCAGTACTTC. Its protein is CASSSPETQYF.

For this clonotype: Being one base from a much bigger clone, this may be a read error. This CDR3 fails to terminate in the conserved phenylalanine or tryptophan, so it likely reflects a read error. The CDR3 nucleotides read TGTGCCAGTAGCACTTCGGGGGCGTCTGAGCAGTACCTC. It encodes CASSTSGASEQYL. The chain is built from TRBV19 and TRBJ2-7; tentatively, D is TRBD1 or TRBD2 (6 bases each). Germline assignment: CDR1 LNHDA and CDR2 SQIVND (reference sequence). V dropped 6 bases and J dropped 7 bases, with 16 bases sitting between them. This CDR3 is 13 amino acids long.

Details on this clonotype: This sequence may be a read error, since a much larger clone differs from it by one base. The chain carries TRBV7-6 and TRBJ2-1, with 12 bases lining up with TRBD2. V trimming: 2 bases; J trimming: 2 bases; junction bases outside the gene matches: 7. Germline V gene sequence: CDR1 SGHVS, CDR2 FNYEAQ. The CDR3 runs 18 residues. CDR3 protein: CASSLRLAGASPYNEQFF. The CDR3 DNA is TGTGCCAGCAGCTTACGACTAGCGGGGGCCTCCCCCTACAATGAGCAGTTCTTC.

In this sample, this clonotype turned up many times. This chain uses TRBV20-1 with TRBJ2-7; TRBD2 aligns across 8 bases. Germline CDR1 DFQATT, CDR2 SNEGSKA (reference sequence). V gave up 3 bases and J gave up 2 bases; unmatched junction bases: 3. The CDR3 is made up of 13 amino acids. CDR3: CSASSGATYEQYF. The CDR3 nucleotides are TGCAGTGCTAGTAGCGGGGCCACCTACGAGCAGTACTTC.

About this clonotype itself: The CDR3 carries no conserved terminal phenylalanine or tryptophan, so it likely arises from a read error. This chain connects TRBV6-2 or TRBV6-3 to TRBJ2-6; possible D gene TRBD1, 6 bases. V shed 6 bases and J shed 2 bases, with 14 bases lying between them. In germline, CDR1 is MNHEY, CDR2 SVGEGT. This CDR3 contains 16 residues. This CDR3 is CASSPRGAPGANVLTS. In DNA, the CDR3 is TGTGCCAGCAGCCCCAGGGGAGCACCTGGGGCCAACGTCCTGACTTCC.

The J gene is TRBJ2-7, the V gene TRBV20-1; D is possibly TRBD1 or TRBD2 (6 bases each). Germline V gene lookup returns CDR1 DFQATT and CDR2 SNEGSKA (reference sequence). V dropped 7 bases and J dropped 1 base, with 23 bases sitting between them. The CDR3 has 16 amino acids. The CDR3 loop is CSVRGSSGAISYEQYF. In nucleotides, the CDR3 is TGCAGTGTCAGAGGTTCGTCGGGGGCGATTTCCTACGAGCAGTACTTC.

This clonotype was observed many times. The chain has TRBV4-1 and TRBJ2-3, with 9 bases matching TRBD1. Germline lookup yields CDR1 MGHRA and CDR2 YSYEKL. The CDR3 extends over 14 amino acids. V was clipped by 3 bases and J by 6 bases; unmatched bases: 4. CDR3 nucleotide sequence: TGCGCCAGCAGCCAGAACAGGGGGCAGGATACGCAGTATTTT. Its translation is CASSQNRGQDTQYF.